This TCR beta chain was identified in a study of vaccination and CD4 T cells after COVID-19. Looking at the study overall: Those taking part got two shots of either the BNT162b2 or the mRNA-1273 vaccine. Post-COVID draws followed diagnosis by a median around 92 days (range 35 to 161). Points from the study as a whole: The median proportion of reactive clones detected only post-vaccination in convalescent patients was roughly 90%.

V lost 5 bases and J 2 bases, leaving 11 bases between the germline ends. The CDR3 covers 14 residues. Germline-derived CDR1 and CDR2 are SGHTA and FQGTGA. Documented treatment: roughly 10-day PBMC culture with coronavirus spike peptide pools or control peptides (ViraFEST assay). In the ViraFEST assay, peptide-pool expansion preceded TCR sequencing of expanded clonotypes. Cultured CD4+ T-cell DNA underwent Oncomine TCR Beta short-read sequencing. MiXCR, applied by TCRdb to the PCR reads, yields one record per CDR3 protein. The table lists roughly 11,000 distinct CDR3 sequences, under 85% of them singletons. Notes on this clonotype: Its antigen is currently unknown.

The sequence was collected from a human donor who had recovered from COVID-19. Sequenced material: CD4+ T cells from blood, cultured in vitro. The chain carries TRBV7-3 and TRBJ2-3; D is perhaps TRBD1 (5 bases). The CDR3 spells CASSPDINTDTQYF. The CDR3, as DNA: TGTGCCAGCAGCCCGGACATAAACACAGATACGCAGTATTTT.